The 28 T cell receptor beta chains in this list originate from one sample, sequenced in a study of early T cells in non-severe SARS-CoV-2 infection. A single record per CDR3 protein comes from TCRdb applying MiXCR to the 5' RACE reads. Here the sample spans about 66,000 distinct CDR3 sequences, 13% being singletons. Input material: whole blood. The receptors come from an adult who was a healthcare worker with PCR-confirmed SARS-CoV-2 infection or an uninfected control (not recorded which).

In this sample, this clonotype turned up a few times. The V and J genes are TRBV7-2 and TRBJ2-7, with 9 bases lining up with TRBD2. The length of the CDR3 is 16 residues. Trimming took 4 bases from V and 3 from J; bases not matched to a gene: 10. CDR1 is SGHTA, CDR2 FQGNSA, per germline. CDR3 in amino acids: CASSSRLAAQRYEQYF. The CDR3 nucleotides are TGTGCCAGCAGCTCCCGACTAGCGGCCCAGCGCTACGAGCAGTACTTC. The variable domain in full, with the rest retrieved from reference TRBV7-2 and TRBJ2-7, is GAGVSQSPSNKVTEKGKDVELRCDPISGHTALYWYRQSLGQGLEFLIYFQGNSAPDKSGLPSDRFSAERTGGSVSTLTIQRTQQEDSAVYLCASSSRLAAQRYEQYFGPGTRLTVT.

The chain carries TRBV6-4 and TRBJ2-3; TRBD1 is a possible D gene (5 bases). CDR3 length equals 14 residues. Germline CDR1 reads MRHNA; CDR2 reads SNTAGT. The V end lost 10 bases, the J end lost 0 bases, and 14 bases lay between the germline ends. CDR3: CATRQNPSTDTQYF. CDR3 coding DNA: TGTGCCACCCGACAGAACCCTAGCACAGATACGCAGTATTTT.

The sample holds a few counts of this clonotype. CDR3 loop: CASSKRKTGGVTEAFF. Written as DNA, the CDR3 is TGTGCCAGCAGCAAAAGGAAGACAGGGGGCGTCACTGAAGCTTTCTTT. The chain carries TRBV21-1 and TRBJ1-1; no DNA check was done on the table's D call, TRBD1. TRBV21-1 corresponds to a pseudogene. The CDR3 extends over 16 amino acids.

The chain employs TRBV9 and TRBJ2-2; D is possibly TRBD2 (5 bases). The V and J ends lost 4 bases and 4 bases respectively, with 20 bases between them. Germline V lookup: CDR1 SGDLS, CDR2 YYNGEE. The CDR3 loop spans 17 amino acids. The CDR3 nucleotides are TGTGCCAGCAGCCCTTCCGGTCCGCCCGGAGGCACCGGGGAGCTGTTTTTT. This codes for CASSPSGPPGGTGELFF.

This clonotype was seen many times. The V call is TRBV10-2, the J call TRBJ1-1; TRBD1 might be the D (6 bases). The CDR3 extends over 16 amino acids. The germline gives CDR1 WSHSY, CDR2 SAAADI. The V end lost 7 bases, the J end lost 4 bases, and 22 bases lay between the germline ends. The CDR3 sequence: CASTHLAGTGLTEAFF. The CDR3 region has the DNA TGCGCCAGCACACATCTCGCTGGAACAGGGCTCACTGAAGCTTTCTTT.

In its sample, this clonotype was seen many times. V and J are TRBV28 and TRBJ1-2, with unresolved D. Germline assignment: CDR1 MDHEN and CDR2 SYDVKM. The ends were cut back, 3 bases at V and 7 bases at J, with 9 bases in the middle. This CDR3 region has 12 residues. CDR3 residues: CASSFERFGYTF. The CDR3 DNA reads TGTGCCAGCAGTTTTGAGAGATTTGGCTACACCTTC.

Many counts were recorded for this clonotype. The chain links TRBV28 to TRBJ2-7, with 7 nucleotides matching TRBD2. This CDR3 comprises 13 residues. V lost 8 bases, J lost 0 bases, and 4 bases stayed unmatched. Germline lookup yields CDR1 MDHEN and CDR2 SYDVKM. This CDR3 is CASGTTYSYEQYF. The CDR3 DNA reads TGTGCCAGCGGGACTACTTACTCCTACGAGCAGTACTTC.

This clonotype was recorded at least ten times. The CDR3 spells CASSPRYGQGGSYEQYF. In nucleotides, the CDR3 is TGTGCCAGCAGCCCCCGGTACGGACAGGGCGGGTCCTACGAGCAGTACTTC. The V gene is TRBV6-2 or TRBV6-3, the J gene TRBJ2-7; 8 positions agree with TRBD1. The junction had 14 bases not matched to a gene; V was cut back by 6 bases and J by 1 base. The CDR3 contains 17 residues. In germline, CDR1 is MNHEY, CDR2 SVGEGT.

V usage is TRBV29-1 and J usage is TRBJ1-2; D is undetermined. CDR1 is SQVTM, CDR2 ANQGSEA, per germline. Trimming cost V 4 bases and J 8 bases, with 11 bases left between them. This CDR3 region has 11 residues. The CDR3 loop is CSVAVDRGYTF. CDR3 nucleotide sequence: TGCAGCGTTGCGGTGGATCGAGGCTACACCTTC.

The chain recombines TRBV7-3 with TRBJ1-1; the D gene is possibly TRBD1 (5 bases). This CDR3 is built from 13 residues. Germline V lookup: CDR1 SGHTA, CDR2 FQGTGA. Trimming removed 5 bases from V and 6 bases from J, with 13 bases in between. The CDR3 here is CASSKTQGAEAFF. CDR3 nucleotide sequence: TGTGCCAGCAGCAAAACGCAGGGCGCTGAAGCTTTCTTT. Full variable domain (remainder filled in from reference TRBV7-3 and TRBJ1-1): GAGVSQTPSNKVTEKGKYVELRCDPISGHTALYWYRQSLGQGPEFLIYFQGTGAADDSGLPNDRFFAVRPEGSVSTLKIQRTERGDSAVYLCASSKTQGAEAFFGQGTRLTVV.

A few counts support this clonotype. The J gene is TRBJ1-2, the V gene TRBV5-1, with D maybe TRBD1 (5 bases). Per germline, CDR1 SGHRS and CDR2 YFSETQ. V was trimmed by 3 bases and J by 6 bases, leaving 12 bases between them. The CDR3 has 13 residues. For the CDR3, the DNA is TGCGCCAGCAGCTCCGGTGGAGGGGATGGCTACACCTTC. It is translated as CASSSGGGDGYTF.

As to this clonotype: One end of the junction does not line up with germline, which may come from a read error. The chain carries TRBV28 and TRBJ1-1; D possibly corresponds to TRBD1 (6 bases). Germline CDR1 is MDHEN and CDR2 is SYDVKM. The CDR3 runs to 16 residues. In DNA form, the CDR3 reads TGTGCCAGCAGTTCAGGTGGTTTTCAGGGGAACGCTGAAGCTTTCTTT. Protein: CASSSGGFQGNAEAFF. Drawing the rest from reference TRBV28 and TRBJ1-1, the complete variable domain is DVKVTQSSRYLVKRTGEKVFLECVQDMDHENMFWYRQDPGLGLRLIYFSYDVKMKEKGDIPEGYSVSREKKERFSLILESASTNQTSMYLCASSSGGFQGNAEAFFGQGTRLTVV.

The J gene is TRBJ2-3, the V gene TRBV7-9; TRBD2 matches 9 bases. Germline CDR1 SEHNR, CDR2 FQNEAQ (reference sequence). The trim removed 4 bases at V and 2 bases at J, leaving 1 base unmatched. The CDR3 loop spans 14 amino acids. This CDR3 reads CASSSSGNTDTQYF. DNA of the CDR3: TGTGCCAGCAGCTCTAGCGGGAACACAGATACGCAGTATTTT.

This clonotype was seen only a few times. J is TRBJ1-3 and V is TRBV28; 10 positions agree with TRBD1. The ends lost 6 bases at V and 5 bases at J; junction bases unmatched: 1. Germline-derived CDR1 and CDR2 are MDHEN and SYDVKM. The CDR3 has 13 residues. CDR3 sequence: CASRTGGRNTIYF. Here the CDR3 DNA reads TGTGCCAGCAGGACAGGGGGCAGAAACACCATATATTTT.

This clonotype was observed a handful of times. V gene TRBV28 combines with J gene TRBJ2-3, with 7 bases that match TRBD2. CDR1 and CDR2 from the germline V gene are MDHEN and SYDVKM. The J segment lost 0 bases and the V segment lost 7 bases, leaving 13 bases of the junction unmatched. The CDR3 extends over 17 amino acids. In DNA, the CDR3 is TGTGCCAGCACTCCCGCAGGGAGGGCCCTTAGCACAGATACGCAGTATTTT. Translation: CASTPAGRALSTDTQYF.

The rearrangement joins TRBV7-9 to TRBJ2-1; TRBD2 matches at 8 bases. This CDR3 comprises 21 residues. In germline, CDR1 is SEHNR, CDR2 FQNEAQ (reference sequence). V was clipped by 7 bases and J by 9 bases; unmatched bases: 32. The DNA for the CDR3 is TGTGCCAGCAACCAGCTAACAGCCAGCTTATCAGCGGGAGAGAAAGCGGGTGAGCAGTTCTTC. Encoded protein: CASNQLTASLSAGEKAGEQFF.

This clonotype was recorded a few times. V gene TRBV7-6 combines with J gene TRBJ2-2; D gene unclear. Germline CDR1 and CDR2: SGHVS and FNYEAQ. The CDR3 length is 14 residues. V lost 3 bases and J lost 6, with 11 bases in between. The DNA for the CDR3 is TGTGCCAGCAGCTTGAACCTAGATCCCGGGGAGCTGTTTTTT. Translating it yields CASSLNLDPGELFF.

The chain uses TRBV11-1 and TRBJ1-1; D may be TRBD1 (5 bases). Germline V gives CDR1 SGHAT, CDR2 FQDESV (reference sequence). The CDR3 loop spans 15 amino acids. Trimming cost V 3 bases and J 7 bases, with 18 bases left between them. CDR3 nucleotides: TGTGCCAGCAGCTTTCGGCGCGCGTTGCAGGGTGAAGCTTTCTTT. This encodes CASSFRRALQGEAFF.

The chain couples TRBV5-1 to TRBJ2-2; D perhaps matches TRBD2 (6 bases). Germline assignment: CDR1 SGHRS and CDR2 YFSETQ. Trimming cost V 1 base and J 6 bases, with 10 bases left between them. This CDR3 is built from 14 residues. The CDR3 loop reads CASSLYTSPGELFF. In nucleotides, the CDR3 is TGCGCCAGCAGCTTGTACACTAGCCCCGGGGAGCTGTTTTTT.

This sequence joins TRBV6-2 or TRBV6-3 and TRBJ2-3, with TRBD2 matching over 14 bases. The CDR3 spans 18 residues. Germline CDR1 MNHEY, CDR2 SVGEGT. V shed 4 bases and J 4 bases; nucleotides not matched to a gene: 10. CDR3 protein: CASSLGLAGVFEADTQYF. CDR3 nucleotides: TGTGCCAGCAGTTTGGGACTAGCGGGAGTGTTCGAGGCAGATACGCAGTATTTT.

This clonotype has only a few counts. The chain is built from TRBV7-6 and TRBJ2-1; D not certain. Germline-derived CDR1 and CDR2 are SGHVS and FNYEAQ. V was cut by 4 bases and J by 0 bases, with 10 bases left in between. The CDR3 loop spans 15 amino acids. The CDR3 region is CASSSRVSSYNEQFF. The CDR3 DNA is TGTGCCAGCAGCTCCAGAGTCAGCTCCTACAATGAGCAGTTCTTC.

The chain employs TRBV29-1 and TRBJ1-1, with a weak D call TRBD1 (6 bases). This CDR3 is 12 amino acids long. V was trimmed by 7 bases and J by 0 bases, leaving 9 bases between them. CDR1 is SQVTM and CDR2 is ANQGSEA in the germline V gene. CDR3 DNA: TGCAGCGGAAGGGGGGTGAACACTGAAGCTTTCTTT. This sequence encodes CSGRGVNTEAFF.

This chain connects TRBV19 to TRBJ2-7, with D possibly called TRBD1 or TRBD2 (5 bases each). V lost 6 bases, J lost 8 bases, and 14 bases lay in between. The germline gives CDR1 LNHDA, CDR2 SQIVND (reference sequence). The CDR3 covers 12 residues. CDR3 in DNA: TGTGCCAGTAGCCCAGCCTCGGGACAGCAGTACTTC. Translating gives CASSPASGQQYF.

This clonotype has only a few counts. The rearrangement links TRBV12-3 or TRBV12-4 to TRBJ2-7; D unclear. V was trimmed by 8 bases and J by 4 bases, leaving 18 bases between them. CDR3 length equals 14 residues. Here the CDR3 DNA reads TGTGCCAGCTCCCGGGCAGGCGACTTATACGAGCAGTACTTC. Amino acid sequence: CASSRAGDLYEQYF.

V gene TRBV25-1 combines with J gene TRBJ2-7; D is uncertain. CDR3 length equals 15 residues. The germline V gene has CDR1 MGHDK and CDR2 SYGVNS. The germline V and J ends were trimmed by 4 bases and 3 bases, with 16 bases remaining between them. The CDR3 sequence: CASSGVGTTSYEQYF. CDR3 nucleotides: TGTGCCAGCAGTGGGGTTGGCACGACCAGCTACGAGCAGTACTTC.

The table lists this clonotype with a few counts. The CDR3 DNA reads TGTGCCAGCGGGCCTAGCGGGAGGAACTACGAGCAGTACTTC. This encodes CASGPSGRNYEQYF. The rearrangement joins TRBV11-1 to TRBJ2-7; 11 bases line up with TRBD2. With 8 bases clipped from V and 3 bases from J, the junction kept 6 bases outside the gene matches. The CDR3 runs 14 residues. From germline, CDR1 is SGHAT and CDR2 FQDESV (reference sequence).

This clonotype was recorded many times. V is TRBV6-5 and J is TRBJ2-4, with 7 bases identical to TRBD1. Germline CDR1 and CDR2: MNHEY and SVGAGI. The junction had 1 base not matched to a gene; V was cut back by 1 base and J by 1 base. CDR3 length: 15 amino acids. CDR3 sequence: CASSYLQGAKNIQYF. The DNA for the CDR3 is TGTGCCAGCAGTTACTTACAGGGGGCCAAAAACATTCAGTACTTC.

Only a few counts were recorded for this clonotype. J is TRBJ2-7 and V is TRBV6-1, with D possibly TRBD1 on 5 matching bases. Germline V lookup: CDR1 MNHNS, CDR2 SASEGT. Deletions cut 0 bases from V and 2 bases from J, with 8 bases between. This CDR3 comprises 14 residues. This CDR3 reads CASSEAGLTYEQYF. The DNA of the CDR3 is TGTGCCAGCAGTGAAGCGGGGCTAACCTACGAGCAGTACTTC.